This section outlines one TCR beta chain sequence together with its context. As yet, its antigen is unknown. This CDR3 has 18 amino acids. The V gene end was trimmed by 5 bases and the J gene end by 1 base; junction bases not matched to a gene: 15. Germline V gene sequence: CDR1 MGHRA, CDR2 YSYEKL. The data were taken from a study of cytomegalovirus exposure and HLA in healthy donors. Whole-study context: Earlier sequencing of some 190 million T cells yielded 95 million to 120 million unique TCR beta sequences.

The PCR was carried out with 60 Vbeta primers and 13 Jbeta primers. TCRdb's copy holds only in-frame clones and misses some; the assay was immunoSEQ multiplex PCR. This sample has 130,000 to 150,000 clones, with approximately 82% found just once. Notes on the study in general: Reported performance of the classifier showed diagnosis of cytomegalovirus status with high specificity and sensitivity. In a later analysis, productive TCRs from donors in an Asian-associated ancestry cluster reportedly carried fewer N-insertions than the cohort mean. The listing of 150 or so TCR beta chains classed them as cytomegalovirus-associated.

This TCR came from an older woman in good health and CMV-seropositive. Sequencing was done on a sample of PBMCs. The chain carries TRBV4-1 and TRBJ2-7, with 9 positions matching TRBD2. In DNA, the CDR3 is TGCGCCAGCAGCGCCCGGACTAGCGTTACAACGGGGTCCTACGAGCAGTACTTC. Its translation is CASSARTSVTTGSYEQYF.